Below, one T cell receptor (beta chain) is given with its context. V gave up 3 bases and J gave up 9 bases, with 14 bases separating them. This CDR3 comprises 13 residues. Per the germline V gene, CDR1 is SGHKS and CDR2 is YYEKEE (reference sequence). Clones were sequenced by immunoSEQ multiplex PCR, and TCRdb holds only the in-frame ones, with some missing. The repertoire holds approximately 2.1 million clones, with over 90% as singletons. This sample is drawn from a study of shared clonotypes between healthy human individuals. The sample taken for sequencing was naive CD4+ T cells from PBMCs. The subset denotes: CD45RA+ positively selected. The chain joins TRBV5-5 to TRBJ2-3; possibly TRBD1 for D (6 bases). The clonotype originates from a man in his late teens or twenties in good health. Some clones in this sample may be carry-over from other donors' samples. This CDR3 reads CASSWGPEGTQYF. Here the CDR3 DNA reads TGTGCCAGCAGCTGGGGGCCGGAAGGGACGCAGTATTTT.